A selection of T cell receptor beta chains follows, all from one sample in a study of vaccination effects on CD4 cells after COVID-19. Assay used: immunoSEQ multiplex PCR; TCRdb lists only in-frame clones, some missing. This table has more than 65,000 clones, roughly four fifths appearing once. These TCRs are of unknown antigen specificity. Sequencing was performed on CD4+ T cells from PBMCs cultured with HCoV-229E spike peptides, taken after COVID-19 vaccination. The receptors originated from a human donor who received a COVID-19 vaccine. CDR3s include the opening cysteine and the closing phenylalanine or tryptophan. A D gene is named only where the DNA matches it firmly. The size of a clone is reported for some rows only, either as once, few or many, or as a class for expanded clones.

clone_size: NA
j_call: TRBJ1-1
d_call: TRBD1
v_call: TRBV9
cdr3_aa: CASSVQGVNTEAFF
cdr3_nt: TGTGCCAGCAGCGTACAGGGGGTGAACACTGAAGCTTTCTTT

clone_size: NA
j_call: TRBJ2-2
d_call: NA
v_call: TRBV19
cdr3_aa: CASSSFDRNTGELFF
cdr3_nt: TGTGCCAGTAGTTCCTTTGACAGGAACACCGGGGAGCTGTTTTTT

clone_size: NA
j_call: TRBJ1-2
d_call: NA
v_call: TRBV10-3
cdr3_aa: CAIAYGAGDLAYGYTF
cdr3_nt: TGTGCCATCGCCTACGGGGCGGGGGATCTAGCCTATGGCTACACCTTC

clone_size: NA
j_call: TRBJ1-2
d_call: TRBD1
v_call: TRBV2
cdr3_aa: CASSGTGGADYTF
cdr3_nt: TGTGCCAGCAGCGGGACAGGGGGCGCGGACTACACCTTC

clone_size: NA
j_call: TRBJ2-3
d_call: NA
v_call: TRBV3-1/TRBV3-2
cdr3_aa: CASRQSSTDTQYF
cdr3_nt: TGTGCCAGTAGACAGTCAAGCACAGATACGCAGTATTTT

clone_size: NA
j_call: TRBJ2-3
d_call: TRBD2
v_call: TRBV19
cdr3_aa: CASTDRGGTDTQYF
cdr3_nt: TGTGCCAGTACTGATCGGGGGGGTACAGATACGCAGTATTTT

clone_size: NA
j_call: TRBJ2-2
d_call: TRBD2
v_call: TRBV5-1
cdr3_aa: CASSRLAGGPSGELFF
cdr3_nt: TGCGCCAGCAGCCGTCTGGCGGGGGGGCCTAGCGGGGAGCTGTTTTTT

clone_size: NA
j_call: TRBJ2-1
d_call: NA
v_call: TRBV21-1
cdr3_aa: CASSNRSRPWEQFF
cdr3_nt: TGTGCCAGCAGCAACCGTTCCAGGCCTTGGGAGCAGTTCTTC

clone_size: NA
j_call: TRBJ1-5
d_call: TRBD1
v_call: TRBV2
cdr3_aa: CASTGGANQPQHF
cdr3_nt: TGTGCCAGCACAGGGGGGGCGAATCAGCCCCAGCATTTT

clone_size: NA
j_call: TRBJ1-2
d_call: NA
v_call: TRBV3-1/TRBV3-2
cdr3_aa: CASSQWNREYYGYTF
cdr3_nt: TGTGCCAGCTCCCAGTGGAACAGGGAATATTATGGCTACACCTTC

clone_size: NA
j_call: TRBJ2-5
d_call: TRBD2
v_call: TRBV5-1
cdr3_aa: CASSLVSPGLAGGRSQETQYF
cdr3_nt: TGCGCCAGCAGCTTGGTTTCTCCGGGACTAGCGGGGGGGCGTTCTCAAGAGACCCAGTACTTC

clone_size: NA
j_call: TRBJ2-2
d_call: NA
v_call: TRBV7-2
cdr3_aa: CASKKRATNTGELFF
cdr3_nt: TGTGCCAGCAAAAAGAGGGCTACGAACACCGGGGAGCTGTTTTTT

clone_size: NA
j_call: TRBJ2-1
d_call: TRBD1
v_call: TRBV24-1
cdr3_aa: CATSDSGTGGNEQFF
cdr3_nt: TGTGCCACCAGTGACTCCGGGACAGGGGGAAATGAGCAGTTCTTC

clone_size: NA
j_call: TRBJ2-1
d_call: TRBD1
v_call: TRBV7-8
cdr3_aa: CASSFGDRGSKFF
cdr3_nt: TGTGCCAGCAGCTTCGGAGACAGGGGGAGCAAGTTCTTC

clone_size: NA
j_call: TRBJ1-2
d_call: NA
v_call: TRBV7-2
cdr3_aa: CASSLAGDGYTF
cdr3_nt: TGTGCCAGCAGCTTAGCAGGGGACGGCTACACCTTC

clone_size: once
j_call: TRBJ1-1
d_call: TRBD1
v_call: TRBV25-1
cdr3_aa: CASSQIPGQGTAEAFF
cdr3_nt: TGTGCCAGCAGTCAAATCCCGGGACAGGGAACGGCTGAAGCTTTCTTT

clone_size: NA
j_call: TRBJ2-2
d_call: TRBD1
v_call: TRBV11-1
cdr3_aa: CASSRTGVGTGELFF
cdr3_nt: TGTGCCAGCAGCCGGACAGGGGTTGGGACCGGGGAGCTGTTTTTT

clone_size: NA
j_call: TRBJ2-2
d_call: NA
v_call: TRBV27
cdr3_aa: CASRWGRVGELFF
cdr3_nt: TGTGCCAGCAGATGGGGTCGGGTCGGGGAGCTGTTTTTT

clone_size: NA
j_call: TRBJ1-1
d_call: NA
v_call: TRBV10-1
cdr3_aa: CASSFGQNTEAFF
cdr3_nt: TGCGCCAGCAGTTTTGGACAGAACACTGAAGCTTTCTTT

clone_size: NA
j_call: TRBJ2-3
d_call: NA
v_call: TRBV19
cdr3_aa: CASSITRFLDTQYF
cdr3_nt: TGTGCCAGTAGTATCACGCGCTTTCTAGATACGCAGTATTTT

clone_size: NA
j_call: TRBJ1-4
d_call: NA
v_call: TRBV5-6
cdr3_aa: CASSSVAGGGEKLFF
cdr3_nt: TGTGCCAGCAGCTCGGTAGCTGGGGGCGGGGAAAAACTGTTTTTT

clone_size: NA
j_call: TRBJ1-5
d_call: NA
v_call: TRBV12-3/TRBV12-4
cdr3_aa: CASSLTLGQPQHF
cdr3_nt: TGTGCCAGCAGTTTAACCCTTGGGCAGCCCCAGCATTTT

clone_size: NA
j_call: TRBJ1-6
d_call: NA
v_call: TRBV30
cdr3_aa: CAWSTGSYNSPLHF
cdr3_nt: TGTGCCTGGAGTACGGGGTCCTATAATTCACCCCTCCACTTT

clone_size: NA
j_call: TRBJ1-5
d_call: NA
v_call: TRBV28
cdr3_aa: CASSPPDRHNQPQHF
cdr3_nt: TGTGCCAGCAGTCCGCCGGACAGACACAATCAGCCCCAGCATTTT

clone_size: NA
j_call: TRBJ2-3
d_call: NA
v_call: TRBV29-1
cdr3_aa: CSVNQGTSTDTQYF
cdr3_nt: TGCAGCGTAAATCAGGGAACTAGCACAGATACGCAGTATTTT

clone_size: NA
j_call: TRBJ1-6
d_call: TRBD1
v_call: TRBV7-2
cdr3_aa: CASSLAPDRDYSPLHF
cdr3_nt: TGTGCCAGCAGCTTAGCGCCGGACAGGGACTATTCACCCCTCCACTTT

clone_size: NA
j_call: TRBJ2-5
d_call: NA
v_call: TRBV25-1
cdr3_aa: CASSVGPGEKETQYF
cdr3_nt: TGTGCCAGCAGTGTCGGGCCCGGGGAGAAAGAGACCCAGTACTTC

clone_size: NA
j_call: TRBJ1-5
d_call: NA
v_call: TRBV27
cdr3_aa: CASSSGRIGEYSNQPQHF
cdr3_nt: TGTGCCAGCAGTTCGGGTAGAATTGGGGAGTATAGCAATCAGCCCCAGCATTTT

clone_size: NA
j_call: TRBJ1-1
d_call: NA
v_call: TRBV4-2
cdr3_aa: CASSQNQGPYEAFF
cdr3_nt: TGTGCCAGCAGCCAAAATCAGGGACCGTATGAAGCTTTCTTT

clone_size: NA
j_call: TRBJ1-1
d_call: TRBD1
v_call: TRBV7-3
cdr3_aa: CASSSQGAGTEAFF
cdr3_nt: TGTGCCAGCAGCTCCCAGGGGGCGGGCACTGAAGCTTTCTTT

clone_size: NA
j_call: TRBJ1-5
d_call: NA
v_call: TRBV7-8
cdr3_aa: CASTPSWGYSNQPQHF
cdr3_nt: TGTGCCAGCACCCCAAGTTGGGGGTATAGCAATCAGCCCCAGCATTTT

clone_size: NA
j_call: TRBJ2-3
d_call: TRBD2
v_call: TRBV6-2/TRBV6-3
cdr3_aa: CASSFPGLAGGATSDTQYF
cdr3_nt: TGTGCCAGCAGTTTTCCGGGACTAGCGGGGGGTGCTACCTCAGATACGCAGTATTTT

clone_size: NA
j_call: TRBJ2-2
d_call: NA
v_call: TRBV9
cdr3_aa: CASSVGGDANTGELFF
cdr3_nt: TGTGCCAGCAGCGTAGGTGGGGACGCGAACACCGGGGAGCTGTTTTTT

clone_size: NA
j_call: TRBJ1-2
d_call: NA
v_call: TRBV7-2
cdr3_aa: CASSSFSLTDGYTF
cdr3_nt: TGTGCCAGCAGCTCCTTTAGCCTGACGGATGGCTACACCTTC

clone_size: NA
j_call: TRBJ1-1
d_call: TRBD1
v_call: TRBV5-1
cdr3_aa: CASSRTGGMNTEAFF
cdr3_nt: TGCGCCAGCAGCAGGACAGGGGGTATGAACACTGAAGCTTTCTTT

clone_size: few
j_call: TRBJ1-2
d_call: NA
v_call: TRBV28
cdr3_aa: CASSLTPYGYTF
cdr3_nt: TGTGCCAGCAGCCTCACCCCCTATGGCTACACCTTC

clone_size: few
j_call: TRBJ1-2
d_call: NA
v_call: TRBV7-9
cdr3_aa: CASSPGPTPNYGYTF
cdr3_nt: TGTGCCAGCAGCCCAGGGCCCACACCTAACTATGGCTACACCTTC

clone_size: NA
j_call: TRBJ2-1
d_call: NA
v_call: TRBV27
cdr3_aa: CASSFLADYNEQFF
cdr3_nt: TGTGCCAGCAGTTTCCTAGCTGACTACAATGAGCAGTTCTTC

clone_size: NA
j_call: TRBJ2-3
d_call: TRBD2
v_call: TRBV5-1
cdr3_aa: CASSSRTSLSTDTQYF
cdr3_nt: TGCGCCAGCAGCTCTAGGACTAGCCTTTCGACAGATACGCAGTATTTT

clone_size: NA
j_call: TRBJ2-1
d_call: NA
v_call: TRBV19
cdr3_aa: CASSRQYNEQFF
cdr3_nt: TGTGCCAGTAGCCGACAGTACAATGAGCAGTTCTTC

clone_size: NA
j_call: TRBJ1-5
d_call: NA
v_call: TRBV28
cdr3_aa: CASSLPQGPQHF
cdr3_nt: TGTGCCAGCAGTTTACCACAGGGGCCCCAGCATTTT

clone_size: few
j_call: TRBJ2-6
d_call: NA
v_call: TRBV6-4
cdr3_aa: CASSDSRRSGANVLTF
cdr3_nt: TGTGCCAGCAGTGACTCTAGGCGCTCTGGGGCCAACGTCCTGACTTTC

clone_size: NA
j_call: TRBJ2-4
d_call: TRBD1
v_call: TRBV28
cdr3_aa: CASTDRGAKNIQYF
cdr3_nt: TGTGCCAGCACCGACAGGGGAGCCAAAAACATTCAGTACTTC

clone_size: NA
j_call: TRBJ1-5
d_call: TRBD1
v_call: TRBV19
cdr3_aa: CASNTFDRGNQPQHF
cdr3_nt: TGTGCCAGTAATACTTTCGACAGGGGGAATCAGCCCCAGCATTTT

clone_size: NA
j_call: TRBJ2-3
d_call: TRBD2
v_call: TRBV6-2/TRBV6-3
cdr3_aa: CASSSRTSRSTDTQYF
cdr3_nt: TGTGCCAGCAGTTCCCGGACTAGCCGTAGCACAGATACGCAGTATTTT

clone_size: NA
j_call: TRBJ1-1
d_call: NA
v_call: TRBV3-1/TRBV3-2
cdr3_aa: CASSQGLLSGEAFF
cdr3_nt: TGTGCCAGCAGCCAAGGGCTGTTAAGCGGCGAAGCTTTCTTT

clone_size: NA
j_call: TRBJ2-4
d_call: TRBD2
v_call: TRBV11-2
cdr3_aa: CASTPRRGDSGNIQYF
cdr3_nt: TGTGCCAGCACCCCCCGGCGGGGGGATTCGGGAAACATTCAGTACTTC

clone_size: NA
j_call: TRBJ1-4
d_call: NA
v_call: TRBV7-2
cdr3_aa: CASSTPRAEGDEKLFF
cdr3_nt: TGTGCCAGCAGCACCCCGAGAGCAGAGGGTGATGAAAAACTGTTTTTT

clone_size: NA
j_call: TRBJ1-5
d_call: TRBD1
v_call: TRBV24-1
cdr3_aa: CATSDAGQGVNQPQHF
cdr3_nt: TGTGCCACCAGTGACGCGGGACAGGGGGTCAATCAGCCCCAGCATTTT

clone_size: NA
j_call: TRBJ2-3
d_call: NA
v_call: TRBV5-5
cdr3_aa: CASSLEVDTQYF
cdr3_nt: TGTGCCAGCAGCTTGGAAGTCGATACGCAGTATTTT

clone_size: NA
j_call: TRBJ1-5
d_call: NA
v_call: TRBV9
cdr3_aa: CASSADYSNQPQHF
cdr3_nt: TGTGCCAGCAGCGCGGATTATAGCAATCAGCCCCAGCATTTT

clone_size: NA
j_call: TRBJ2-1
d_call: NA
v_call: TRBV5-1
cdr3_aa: CASSLSSSGNEQFF
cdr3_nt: TGCGCCAGCAGCTTGTCTAGCTCCGGGAATGAGCAGTTCTTC

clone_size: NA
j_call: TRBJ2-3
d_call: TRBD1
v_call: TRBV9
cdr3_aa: CASSVRGDRDGDTQYF
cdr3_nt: TGTGCCAGCAGCGTAAGGGGCGACAGGGACGGAGATACGCAGTATTTT

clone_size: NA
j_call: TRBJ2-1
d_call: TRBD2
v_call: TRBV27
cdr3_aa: CASSSASGGPSGEQFF
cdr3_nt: TGTGCCAGCAGTTCGGCTAGCGGGGGGCCCTCGGGTGAGCAGTTCTTC

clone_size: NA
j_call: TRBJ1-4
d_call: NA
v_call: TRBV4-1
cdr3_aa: CASSQLQINEKLFF
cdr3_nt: TGCGCCAGCAGCCAACTACAGATAAATGAAAAACTGTTTTTT

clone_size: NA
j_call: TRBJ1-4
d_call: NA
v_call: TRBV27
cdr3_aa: CASSPYRGIATNEKLFF
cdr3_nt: TGTGCCAGCAGTCCCTATAGGGGGATTGCAACTAATGAAAAACTGTTTTTT

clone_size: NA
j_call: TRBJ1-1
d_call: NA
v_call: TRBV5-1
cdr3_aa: CASSRTNTEAFF
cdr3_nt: TGCGCCAGCAGTCGGACAAACACTGAAGCTTTCTTT